This T cell receptor (beta chain) stems from a study of cytomegalovirus exposure and HLA in healthy donors. About the research overall: An early release of data contained roughly 90 million unique TCRs, which came from HLA-typed donors.

Findings and limits, study-wide: CMV serostatus stood as the only immune exposure information on hand. In a later analysis, an Asian-associated ancestry cluster reportedly showed fewer N-insertions than the roughly 710-donor mean. TCR beta chains numbering under 200 were designated cytomegalovirus-associated.

Germline-derived CDR1 and CDR2 are LNHDA and SQIVND (reference sequence). V gave up 3 bases and J gave up 6 bases; unmatched junction bases: 9. This CDR3 has 15 residues. This clone was seen just once. Its specificity is not known. The study ran its PCR with 60 Vbeta and 13 Jbeta primers. TCRdb's table, derived via immunoSEQ multiplex PCR, lists solely in-frame clones and lacks some. The data contain 140,000 to 150,000 clones, approximately 80% of them singletons. This sequence was found in a man aged 35 to 55 in good health and CMV-seronegative. The sample consisted of PBMCs. The chain carries TRBV19 and TRBJ2-3, with 7 bases fitting TRBD2. For the CDR3, the DNA is TGTGCCAGTAGTATCGAAGCGGGGCGTCCGGATACGCAGTATTTT. Its translation is CASSIEAGRPDTQYF.